This TCR beta chain derives from a study of cytomegalovirus exposure and HLA in healthy donors (dated by TCRdb to 2016 to 2017). Regarding the study in general: An earlier analysis of some 620 of the donors reported about 260 Gb of sequence data and 117 million unique TCR beta sequences obtained from about 179 million T cells. An early release covering roughly 600 HLA-typed donors comprised about 300 gigabases of sequencing data and some 79 million unique TCR sequences. Among the roughly 400 genotyped donors, about 85% belonged to the genetic ancestry cluster associated with self-reported Caucasian donors. The study aimed to test whether cataloging public T cell receptors could reveal signatures of past pathogen exposure. The study used immunosequencing to profile the T cell repertoires of about 670 subjects and linked those repertoires to cytomegalovirus serostatus. Along with the approximately 650-subject first cohort, a separate validation cohort of roughly 110 different subjects was used. High-throughput TCR immunosequencing, statistical association of individual TCRs with disease status, and machine learning were combined to predict cytomegalovirus infection status. A later analysis re-analyzed previously published TCR beta repertoires from about 730 donors and added high-resolution HLA genotyping to study TCR occurrence patterns. Rather than using new phenotypic data, the later analysis identified candidate immune exposures from TCR beta sequences and from how often those sequences occurred across donors. An earlier analysis of 587 of the donors used high-throughput TCR beta sequencing to judge whether each TCR beta V gene segment behaved as functional or pseudogenic. Donor age, sex, ethnicity and CMV serostatus were compiled together with the repertoire data. In a later genetic analysis, genome-wide SNP genotypes for about 65% of the 666 donors were used, and that subset was treated as a discovery cohort. All discovery cohort repertoires had been generated on a single sequencing platform. Class I and class II HLA loci were covered by the typing at four-digit resolution. Typing coverage varied by locus: about 620-630 donors for A, B, C, DRB1 and DQB1; roughly 500 for DQA1; more than 600 for DPA1; 450 to 480 for DPB1. Several DR-DQ haplotypes were handled as single units for association and clustering because linkage in the cohort was strong. Among about 360 genotyped donors of the cohort, an average of around 240,000 unique TCR beta nucleotide sequences were sequenced per donor, roughly 18% of them non-productive. On the study overall, not on this receptor specifically: Because some donors lacked HLA typing at each locus, the association tests relied only on the typed subset. Broadly in line with IMGT annotations, most TCR beta V segments showed up in productive rearrangements about 87% or about 30% of the time in an earlier analysis of several hundred of the donors. Because counts were too low, some 16 rarely observed V segments, including chromosome 9 orphons, were excluded from the earlier analysis of 587 of the donors. CMV serostatus was the only immune exposure information available for the cohort. According to a later analysis, TCR association rates differed among HLA loci, with DRB1 alleles showing the most associated TCRs and HLA-C alleles showing the fewest. In vitro tests confirmed that three of the cytomegalovirus-associated TCR beta chains recognize cytomegalovirus antigens. The authors suggested that the approach could potentially be generalized to other disease states and immunological phenotypes. Specific HLA alleles were associated with 16,951 TCR beta sequences at a false discovery rate of 0.05 in a later analysis. A later analysis found that most CMV-associated TCR beta chains appeared HLA-restricted, with HLA associations seemingly driven largely by CMV exposure. In a later analysis, HLA-associated TCR beta chains were found to be more clonally expanded and to have lower generation probabilities than equally common non-associated chains. In a later genetic analysis, fewer N-insertions in productive TCRs were reported among donors in an Asian-associated ancestry cluster than the approximately 670-donor mean. Across donors, most TCR sequences were observed very rarely, whereas some public TCRs were present in many individuals. According to a later analysis, parvovirus B19, influenza, CMV and Epstein-Barr virus appeared linked to several top co-occurrence clusters. The study listed over 150 TCR beta chains as associated with cytomegalovirus. Correlated functional status among segregating V segments might be attributable to linkage disequilibrium, but an unknown experimental factor could not be ruled out. A cluster of highly shared sequence variants was judged likely to represent a technical artifact of the sequencing pipeline. The cohort was sequenced for TCR beta chains only, and without alpha or paired-chain data the features that could be detected were limited. Roughly uniform sequencing depth across donors was assumed in presence/absence analyses, although this assumption may not hold. In a later genetic analysis, a missense DCLRE1C variant was associated with V-gene and J-gene trimming of TCR beta chains, and the association was replicated in an independent cohort. Strong co-occurrence of HLA alleles, especially DR and DQ, made assigning TCR associations to individual alleles difficult. Cytomegalovirus status was reported to be diagnosed by the classifier with high specificity and sensitivity in both the original and validation cohorts. A further reported finding was that TCR beta sequences accurately predicted the HLA-A and HLA-B alleles for most subjects in the first cohort.

Libraries were made using the immunoSEQ multiplex PCR assay. A mixture of 60 forward primers for TCR Vbeta segments and 13 reverse primers for TCR Jbeta segments was used in the multiplex PCR. A multiplex PCR assay on genomic DNA amplified the CDR3 region of rearranged TCR beta genes. Amplified TCR beta libraries were sequenced as 87-base-pair reads on the Illumina HiSeq System. The authors' pipeline ran thus. A later analysis tallied roughly 78 million unique TCR beta chains across the 660 or so repertoires, and 10 million to 11 million of those chains were shared by two or more donors. Raw reads were error-corrected and collapsed into unique sequences with a nearest-neighbor algorithm that merged closely related sequences to remove PCR and sequencing errors. V, D and J gene segments were assigned by aligning CDR3 sequences to IMGT reference sequences. For a sequence to be retained, a match of at least six nucleotides was required to both a V gene segment and a J gene segment. Rearrangements were called productive when the CDR3 lacked stop codons and stayed in frame with V and J; all others were non-productive. Following IMGT convention, CDR3 was defined as the stretch from the second conserved V-encoded cysteine to the conserved J-encoded phenylalanine. Sequences without an unambiguous match to a single V gene segment were excluded from the earlier analysis of 450 to 750 of the donors. In an earlier analysis of around 590 of the donors, a V segment was called functional when productive rearrangements were above 56.7%, and segregating when the standard deviation between donors exceeded 5%. A statistical classification framework was developed to diagnose cytomegalovirus status using the catalog of TCR beta chain sequences. In a later analysis, V and J genes were assigned by comparing TCR nucleotide sequences against IMGT/GENE-DB human TR gene sequences. A later analysis assigned CDR3 sequences and most-parsimonious VDJ recombination scenarios with the TCRdist pipeline. In a later analysis, every TCR beta chain was defined by the combination of its CDR3 amino acid sequence and its V-gene family, and reads without a unique V-gene family were dropped. To address suspected cross-contamination and a sequencing artifact, a later analysis removed a few hundred highly shared, low-generation-probability nucleotide sequences. In a later analysis, a clonal expansion index was calculated for each public chain from normalized within-repertoire ranks of inferred template counts. Generation probabilities in a later analysis came from a VDJ recombination model fitted to out-of-frame rearrangements, and those results were checked against IGoR. A later analysis scored TCR-TCR, TCR-HLA and TCR-CMV co-occurrence with hypergeometric tests, applying a repertoire-size bias correction to TCR pairs. False discovery rates were estimated in a later analysis by permuting HLA or CMV assignments 20 times. In a later analysis, co-occurring TCRs were grouped using DBSCAN, with TCRdist sequence similarity added in when clustering inside HLA-allele-positive subsets. Co-occurrence clustering excluded repertoires with fewer than 30,000 or more than 120,000 public chains, plus five with anomalous nucleotide sharing. TCRdb carries this immuneACCESS record with in-frame sequences only. Its versions omit some clonotypes, under half of them owing to an unresolved V gene in the studies checked, with the rest unexplained. D and trimming come from the DNA, and the V and J calls and clone size come from that table. This sample gives 150,000 to 200,000 clones in total; under 75% of them show up just once. The leading ten clones occupy around 7% of the sample.

The cohort comprised hundreds of healthy bone marrow donors. At the time of sampling, every cohort member was nominally healthy, though immune exposures that went unrecorded were likely present. The donor was CMV seropositive and belonged to the group of 250 to 300 seropositive cohort members. A peripheral blood sample was collected from each donor, and TCR beta sequencing was performed on peripheral blood mononuclear cells. Genomic DNA extraction from the blood cell samples was performed with the Qiagen DNeasy Blood Extraction Kit. About this clone itself: Its specific antigen is unknown. Nothing much larger sits one base from this clone, and base qualities are not available.

This TCR derives from a man aged 35-49 years in good health and CMV-seropositive. The sequenced sample was PBMCs.

The bases read TGTGCCAGCAGTGAAGGGGGACAGCCGGGGGTCTACGAGCAGTACTTC. Its protein is CASSEGGQPGVYEQYF. The V and J segments used are TRBV6-1 and TRBJ2-5; D gene: possibly TRBD1, on 7 matching bases. The J call is doubtful: the DNA matches TRBJ2-7 better. Looking up the germline V gene yields CDR1 MNHNS and CDR2 SASEGT. From its cysteine to its phenylalanine, the CDR3 spans 16 amino acids. Just CDR3 DNA is preserved here, 48 bases in frame from base 1.